The 6 T cell receptor beta chains given below trace back to one sample, sequenced in a study of blood T cell repertoires in COVID-19. TCRdb keeps only in-frame clones here, not all; method: immunoSEQ multiplex PCR. The sample shows approximately 330,000 clones, approximately 87% of them seen only once. The sample comprised peripheral blood. The receptors shown here come from a woman in her forties or fifties with active or convalescent COVID-19.

The rearrangement joins TRBV5-1 to TRBJ2-4, with 8 bases that match TRBD1. Germline V CDR1 and CDR2: SGHRS, YFSETQ. The length of the CDR3 is 14 residues. V lost 2 bases, J lost 6 bases, and 4 bases stayed unmatched. This CDR3 reads CASSLRTGSNIQYF. The CDR3 coding sequence is TGCGCCAGCAGCTTACGGACAGGGTCAAACATTCAGTACTTC.

The table lists this clone with a count of one. The chain is built from TRBV5-1 and TRBJ1-2; the match to TRBD1 covers 7 bases. The CDR3 has 13 amino acids. In germline, CDR1 is SGHRS, CDR2 YFSETQ. V shed 1 base, J shed 8 bases, and the junction held 5 bases outside the gene matches. The CDR3 sequence is CASSLQGERGYTF. The CDR3 nucleotides read TGCGCCAGCAGCTTGCAGGGGGAGAGGGGCTACACCTTC. The full variable domain, its missing parts supplied by reference TRBV5-1 and TRBJ1-2, is KAGVTQTPRYLIKTRGQQVTLSCSPISGHRSVSWYQQTPGQGLQFLFEYFSETQRNKGNFPGRFSGRQFSNSRSEMNVSTLELGDSALYLCASSLQGERGYTFGSGTRLTVV.

The V gene is TRBV14, the J gene TRBJ2-3; D is uncertain. Germline CDR1 reads SGHDN; CDR2 reads FVKESK. With 1 base removed from V and 0 bases from J, the gap between germline ends came to 8 bases. This CDR3 has 15 residues. For the CDR3, the DNA is TGTGCCAGCAGCCAAGCTCAGGTTAGCACAGATACGCAGTATTTT. It is translated as CASSQAQVSTDTQYF.

This rearrangement joins TRBV15 to TRBJ1-1, with TRBD1 as a possible D gene (6 bases). The CDR3 length is 17 residues. V was clipped by 2 bases and J by 1 base, with 17 bases between them. The germline gives CDR1 LNHNV, CDR2 YYDKDF (reference sequence). This CDR3 reads CATSRYLRQVTNTEAFF. Here the CDR3 DNA reads TGTGCCACCAGCAGATACCTCCGACAGGTAACGAACACTGAAGCTTTCTTT. Full variable domain (remainder filled in from reference TRBV15 and TRBJ1-1): DAMVIQNPRYQVTQFGKPVTLSCSQTLNHNVMYWYQQKSSQAPKLLFHYYDKDFNNEADTPDNFQSRRPNTSFCFLDIRSPGLGDTAMYLCATSRYLRQVTNTEAFFGQGTRLTVV.

This clone has only one observation. This sequence joins TRBV27 and TRBJ2-7, with D maybe TRBD2 (7 bases). Germline-derived CDR1 and CDR2 are MNHEY and SMNVEV (reference sequence). The ends were cut back, 2 bases at V and 5 bases at J, with 13 bases in the middle. The CDR3 runs to 14 residues. The CDR3 DNA sequence: TGTGCCAGCAGTTTAAGGGGGGGAATAAACGAGCAGTACTTC. Translated, it gives CASSLRGGINEQYF.

The chain joins TRBV5-8 to TRBJ1-2, with D maybe TRBD1 (5 bases). The V end lost 6 bases, the J end lost 2 bases, and 17 bases lay between the germline ends. CDR1 is SGHTS, CDR2 YDEGEE, per germline. CDR3 length equals 15 residues. CDR3 DNA: TGTGCCAGCACCGAAACAGGTTGGCAGAACTATGGCTACACCTTC. Amino acid sequence: CASTETGWQNYGYTF.